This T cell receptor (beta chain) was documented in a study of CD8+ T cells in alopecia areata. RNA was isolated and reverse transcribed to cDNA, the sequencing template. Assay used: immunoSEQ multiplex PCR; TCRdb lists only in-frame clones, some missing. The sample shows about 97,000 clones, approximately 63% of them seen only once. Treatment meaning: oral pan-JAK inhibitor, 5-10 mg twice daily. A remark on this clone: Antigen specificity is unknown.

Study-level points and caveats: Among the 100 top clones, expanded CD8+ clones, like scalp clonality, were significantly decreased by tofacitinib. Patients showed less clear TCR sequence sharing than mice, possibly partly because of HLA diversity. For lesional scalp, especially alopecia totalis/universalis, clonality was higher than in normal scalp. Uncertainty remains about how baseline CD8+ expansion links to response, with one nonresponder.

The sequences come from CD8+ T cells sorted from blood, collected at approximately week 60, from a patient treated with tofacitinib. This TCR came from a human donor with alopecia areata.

CDR3 sequence reads: CASSDRGRGSNQPQHF. Here the CDR3 DNA reads TGTGCCAGCAGTGACAGAGGGCGTGGGAGCAATCAGCCCCAGCATTTT. This chain links TRBV2 with TRBJ1-5; no definite D call. The CDR3 length is 16 residues. Germline CDR1 and CDR2: SNHLY and FYNNEI. With 3 bases removed from V and 1 base from J, the gap between germline ends came to 13 bases. Full variable domain (rest looked up from reference TRBV2 and TRBJ1-5): EPEVTQTPSHQVTQMGQEVILRCVPISNHLYFYWYRQILGQKVEFLVSFYNNEISEKSEIFDDQFSVERPDGSNFTLKIRSTKLEDSAMYFCASSDRGRGSNQPQHFGDGTRLSIL.